The present T cell receptor (beta chain) was sequenced within a study of PD-1 blockade in classical Hodgkin lymphoma. Trimming removed 8 bases at V and 1 base at J, with 5 bases between. The germline V gene has CDR1 LNHDA and CDR2 SQIVND (reference sequence). The CDR3 runs 11 residues. The data were produced by immunoSEQ multiplex PCR, yet TCRdb's version contains in-frame clones alone and is incomplete. Of roughly 100,000 clones listed, approximately 89% are singletons. Notes on the study in general: Why repertoires differed is undefined; disease activity or prior therapy possibly contributed. Before treatment, complete responders showed about the same diversity as newly diagnosed patients. TCR diversity rose significantly by C4D1 in CD4+ but not CD8+ cells.

Noted time point: cycle 4 day 1 (C4D1), after around six weeks of nivolumab. Each of the patients experienced relapse following autologous stem cell transplantation, and their brentuximab vedotin exposure differed. On this clone: The antigen is not known.

The receptor comes from a human donor with classical Hodgkin lymphoma. This sequence joins TRBV19 and TRBJ1-1; weak D call: TRBD1 (5 bases). The sample consisted of peripheral blood mononuclear cells (PBMCs), taken before the fourth cycle of nivolumab. This chain's CDR3 is CASQGNTEAFF. CDR3 DNA sequence: TGTGCCAGTCAGGGGAACACTGAAGCTTTCTTT.